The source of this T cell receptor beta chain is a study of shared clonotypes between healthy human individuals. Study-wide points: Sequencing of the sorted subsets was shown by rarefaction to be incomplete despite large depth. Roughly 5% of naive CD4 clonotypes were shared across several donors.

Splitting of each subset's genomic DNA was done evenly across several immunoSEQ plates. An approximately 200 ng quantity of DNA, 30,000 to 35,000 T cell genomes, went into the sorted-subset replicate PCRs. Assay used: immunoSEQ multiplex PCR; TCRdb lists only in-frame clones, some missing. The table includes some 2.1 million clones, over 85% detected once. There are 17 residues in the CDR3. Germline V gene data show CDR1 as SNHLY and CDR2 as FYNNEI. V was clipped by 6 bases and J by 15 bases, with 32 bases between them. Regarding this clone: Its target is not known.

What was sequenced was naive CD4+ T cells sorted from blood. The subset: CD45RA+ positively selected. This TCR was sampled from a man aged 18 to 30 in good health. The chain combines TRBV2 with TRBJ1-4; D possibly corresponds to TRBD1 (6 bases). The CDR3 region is CASSATGTYWGDEPLFF. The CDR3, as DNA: TGTGCCAGCAGCGCGACAGGAACTTATTGGGGGGATGAGCCTTTGTTTTTT.